Listed below are T cell receptor beta chains from one sample, sequenced in a study of blood T cells in healthy people across ages. Each CDR3 protein is one row after TCRdb ran MiXCR on the 5' RACE reads. Counted here are fewer than 650,000 distinct CDR3 sequences, about a quarter occurring once; the ten biggest clones make up 3.6%. These sequences were also reported in another study, on T cells of mothers and their children.

Sequencing was performed on blood. These receptor sequences come from a boy aged 2 to 9 in good health. Both conserved end residues are part of each CDR3. The D gene is left open where the match is weak. The size entry is marked missing in some rows and otherwise reads once, few, many or a size class.

d_gene	j_gene	v_gene	abundance	CDR3aa	CDR3nt
TRBD1	TRBJ1-1	TRBV5-5	few	CASSTAGTVTRAFF	TGTGCCAGCAGCACCGCCGGGACAGTAACGCGGGCTTTCTTT
TRBD1	TRBJ2-7	TRBV10-3	.	CATQGVEPYEQYF	TGTGCCACCCAGGGGGTCGAACCCTACGAGCAGTACTTC
.	TRBJ2-6	TRBV20-1	.	CSARETGTGANVLTF	TGCAGTGCTAGAGAAACAGGGACTGGGGCCAACGTCCTGACTTTC
.	TRBJ2-7	TRBV3-1	many	CASSRTLSYEQYF	TGTGCCAGCAGCCGCACATTATCCTACGAGCAGTACTTC
TRBD2	TRBJ2-1	TRBV25-1	.	CASSDPTSGSSSEQFF	TGTGCCAGCAGTGACCCCACTAGCGGGAGTAGTAGTGAGCAGTTCTTC
.	TRBJ2-4	TRBV27	few	CASRRGNIQYF	TGTGCCAGCAGGAGAGGGAACATTCAGTACTTC
.	TRBJ2-7	TRBV30	.	CACVQGYEQYF	TGTGCCTGTGTACAGGGCTACGAGCAGTACTTC
.	TRBJ1-2	TRBV6-5	.	CASSYSRRNGYTF	TGTGCCAGCAGTTACTCTCGACGGAATGGCTACACCTTC
.	TRBJ1-1	TRBV11-1	.	CASSSAGWNTEPFF	TGTGCCAGCAGCTCAGCGGGGTGGAACACTGAACCTTTCTTT
TRBD1	TRBJ2-3	TRBV6-2/TRBV6-3	few	CASRHDREFDTQYF	TGTGCCAGCAGACACGACAGGGAGTTCGATACGCAGTATTTT
.	TRBJ1-5	TRBV2	few	CASGRDNQPQHF	TGTGCCAGCGGCAGGGACAATCAGCCCCAGCATTTT
.	TRBJ1-3	TRBV7-9	.	CASRSDTSGNTIYF	TGTGCCAGCAGGTCCGACACCTCTGGAAACACCATATATTTT
.	TRBJ2-7	TRBV5-6	.	CASFGRVDYEQYF	TGTGCCTCGTTTGGCAGGGTGGACTACGAGCAGTACTTC
.	TRBJ2-7	TRBV10-1	many	CANPGTPGEQYF	TGCGCCAACCCCGGGACCCCGGGGGAGCAGTACTTC
TRBD1	TRBJ2-1	TRBV27	.	CASILRTGRPLNSYNEQFF	TGTGCCAGCATCTTACGGACAGGGAGGCCCCTGAACTCCTACAATGAGCAGTTCTTC
TRBD1	TRBJ1-2	TRBV7-3	few	CASSLNRGLGYTF	TGTGCCAGCAGCTTAAACAGGGGGCTTGGCTACACCTTC
.	TRBJ2-3	TRBV20-1	.	CSASRVGTDTQYF	TGCAGTGCTAGTCGGGTCGGGACAGATACGCAGTATTTT
.	TRBJ2-5	TRBV6-5	few	CASSYRNQETQYF	TGTGCCAGCAGTTACAGGAATCAGGAGACCCAGTACTTC
.	TRBJ2-7	TRBV12-3/TRBV12-4	few	CASSSDRNEQYF	TGTGCCAGCAGTTCGGACCGGAACGAGCAGTACTTC
.	TRBJ2-3	TRBV6-2/TRBV6-3	.	CASSYREASADTQYF	TGTGCCAGCAGTTACAGGGAAGCTAGCGCCGATACGCAGTATTTT
.	TRBJ2-5	TRBV27	few	CASTASAGAGPMIQETQYF	TGTGCTAGCACGGCGTCTGCGGGGGCCGGGCCGATGATCCAAGAGACCCAGTACTTC
TRBD2	TRBJ2-1	TRBV29-1	.	CSVEDRAIRLAGNNEQFF	TGCAGCGTTGAAGATCGGGCGATACGACTAGCGGGGAACAATGAGCAGTTCTTC
.	TRBJ1-6	TRBV2	few	CASKEQGPSPLHF	TGTGCCAGCAAGGAGCAGGGCCCCTCACCCCTCCACTTT
.	TRBJ1-4	TRBV7-8	.	CASNNMEWGEKLFF	TGTGCCAGCAACAACATGGAATGGGGTGAAAAACTGTTTTTT
.	TRBJ1-2	TRBV5-1	few	CASSSPQGGGYTF	TGCGCCAGCAGCTCCCCCCAGGGCGGAGGCTACACCTTC
.	TRBJ1-1	TRBV29-1	.	CSAGEGRFAEAFF	TGCAGCGCGGGGGAGGGGCGCTTCGCTGAAGCTTTCTTT
TRBD1	TRBJ1-4	TRBV20-1	few	CSASPGTGGEKLFF	TGCAGTGCTAGCCCCGGGACAGGGGGTGAAAAACTGTTTTTT
TRBD2	TRBJ2-5	TRBV3-1	.	CASSRPGTSGGPKETQYF	TGTGCCAGCAGCCGTCCCGGGACTAGCGGGGGGCCGAAAGAGACCCAGTACTTC
TRBD2	TRBJ2-5	TRBV10-3	many	CAIGTSGEETQYF	TGTGCCATAGGGACTAGCGGGGAAGAGACCCAGTACTTC
TRBD2	TRBJ2-3	TRBV4-2	few	CASSHQRGEGDTQYF	TGTGCCAGCAGCCACCAGCGGGGGGAAGGAGATACGCAGTATTTT
.	TRBJ1-6	TRBV6-1	few	CASSEVTVSPLHF	TGTGCCAGCAGTGAAGTGACCGTTTCACCCCTCCACTTT
TRBD1	TRBJ2-7	TRBV5-6	.	CASSYGTGFYEQYF	TGTGCCAGCAGCTACGGGACAGGCTTCTACGAGCAATACTTC
TRBD1	TRBJ1-1	TRBV29-1	many	CSAGDRSDTEAFF	TGCAGCGCAGGGGACAGGTCCGACACTGAAGCTTTCTTT
.	TRBJ1-2	TRBV10-3	.	CAISASPDSIYCYTF	TGTGCCATCAGTGCCTCACCGGACAGTATTTATTGCTACACCTTC
TRBD1	TRBJ2-5	TRBV12-3/TRBV12-4	.	CASTLARTGETQYF	TGTGCCAGCACCCTAGCCCGGACAGGGGAGACCCAGTACTTC
TRBD1	TRBJ1-2	TRBV6-5	once	CASSRIPGQGYGYTF	TGTGCCAGCAGCCGAATCCCGGGACAGGGTTATGGCTACACCTTC
TRBD2	TRBJ2-5	TRBV6-1	.	CASGLTLGGVETQYF	TGTGCCAGCGGACTAACTCTGGGGGGGGTGGAGACCCAGTACTTC
.	TRBJ2-3	TRBV20-1	.	CSARGPLTVAEPPDTQYF	TGCAGTGCTAGAGGTCCCTTGACGGTTGCGGAGCCTCCAGATACGCAGTATTTT
.	TRBJ2-3	TRBV9	few	CASSLGGITDTQYF	TGTGCCAGCAGCCTAGGCGGGATCACAGATACGCAGTATTTT
.	TRBJ1-1	TRBV10-2	.	CASSDRQMNTEAFF	TGCGCCAGCAGTGATAGACAGATGAACACTGAAGCTTTCTTT
TRBD2	TRBJ2-3	TRBV5-5	many	CASSLGTSGADTQYF	TGTGCCAGCAGCTTGGGGACTAGCGGGGCAGATACGCAGTATTTT
TRBD2	TRBJ2-1	TRBV20-1	few	CSARDILAGGPGYNEQFF	TGCAGTGCTAGAGATATCCTAGCGGGGGGGCCGGGGTACAATGAGCAGTTCTTC
.	TRBJ2-1	TRBV10-3	.	CAISDRDNEQFF	TGTGCCATCAGTGACAGAGACAATGAGCAGTTCTTC
.	TRBJ2-5	TRBV19	.	CASSIYYREETQYF	TGTGCCAGTAGTATTTACTACAGGGAAGAGACCCAGTACTTC
.	TRBJ2-6	TRBV7-9	.	CASSLYRLSSGANVLTF	TGTGCCAGCAGCTTGTACAGGTTAAGCTCTGGGGCCAACGTCCTGACTTTC
TRBD2	TRBJ2-3	TRBV3-1	.	CASSQGGLITDTQYF	TGTGCCAGCAGCCAAGGGGGACTAATCACAGATACGCAGTATTTT
.	TRBJ1-2	TRBV18	.	CASSPTQADANYGYTF	TGTGCCAGCTCACCTACCCAGGCGGACGCGAACTATGGCTACACCTTC
.	TRBJ2-1	TRBV6-5	many	CARRLGYNEQFF	TGTGCCAGGAGATTAGGGTACAATGAGCAGTTCTTC
.	TRBJ2-7	TRBV9	few	CASSGGSGGNEQYF	TGTGCCAGCAGCGGGGGTAGCGGCGGTAACGAGCAGTACTTC
TRBD2	TRBJ2-7	TRBV20-1	few	CSARDTSGGIYEQYF	TGCAGTGCTAGAGATACTAGCGGGGGGATCTACGAGCAGTACTTC
.	TRBJ2-5	TRBV7-6	.	CASSVSSLGEGETQYF	TGTGCCAGCAGCGTTAGCAGTCTTGGGGAAGGGGAGACCCAGTACTTC
.	TRBJ2-7	TRBV20-1	.	CSASGGGPPAEQYF	TGCAGTGCTAGCGGAGGGGGGCCCCCCGCCGAGCAGTACTTC
TRBD2	TRBJ2-1	TRBV25-1	many	CASRASGGRLPNEQFF	TGTGCCAGCAGGGCTAGCGGGGGACGTCTTCCGAATGAGCAGTTCTTC
TRBD1	TRBJ2-7	TRBV4-2	.	CASSADRWRVYEQYF	TGTGCCAGCAGCGCGGACAGGTGGCGGGTCTACGAGCAGTACTTC
.	TRBJ1-4	TRBV6-5	.	CASSSQQGKLFF	TGTGCCAGCAGCAGCCAACAGGGAAAACTGTTTTTT